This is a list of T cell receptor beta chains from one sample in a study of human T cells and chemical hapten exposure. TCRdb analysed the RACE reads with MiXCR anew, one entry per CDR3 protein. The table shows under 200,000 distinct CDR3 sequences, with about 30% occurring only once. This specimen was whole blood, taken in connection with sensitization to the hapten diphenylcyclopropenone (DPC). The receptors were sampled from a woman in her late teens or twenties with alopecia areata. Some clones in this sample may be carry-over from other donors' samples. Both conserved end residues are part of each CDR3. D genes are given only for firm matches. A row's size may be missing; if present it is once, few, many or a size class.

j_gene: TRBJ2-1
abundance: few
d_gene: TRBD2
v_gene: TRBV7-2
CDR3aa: CASTPGLADLNEQFF
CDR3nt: TGTGCCAGCACCCCGGGACTAGCGGACCTCAATGAGCAGTTCTTC

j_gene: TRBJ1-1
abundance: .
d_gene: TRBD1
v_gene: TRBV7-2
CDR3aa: CASSLVRTGQNTEAFF
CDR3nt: TGTGCCAGCAGCTTAGTGAGGACAGGGCAGAACACTGAAGCTTTCTTT

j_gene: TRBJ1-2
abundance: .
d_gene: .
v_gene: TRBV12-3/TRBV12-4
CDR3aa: CASSHGPPAPNYGYTF
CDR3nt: TGTGCCAGCAGCCACGGTCCTCCGGCGCCTAACTATGGCTACACCTTC

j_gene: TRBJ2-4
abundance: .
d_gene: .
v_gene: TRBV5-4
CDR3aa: CASSLIGNIQYF
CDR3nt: TGTGCCAGCAGCTTGATAGGGAACATTCAGTACTTC

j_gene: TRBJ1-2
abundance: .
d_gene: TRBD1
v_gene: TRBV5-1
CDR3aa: CASSLTPGQGLYGYTF
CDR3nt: TGCGCCAGCAGCCTTACTCCGGGACAGGGGCTCTATGGCTACACCTTC

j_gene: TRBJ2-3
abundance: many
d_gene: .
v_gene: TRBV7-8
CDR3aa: CASNPSLPIRTDTQYF
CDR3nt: TGTGCCAGCAACCCTAGTCTCCCTATCAGGACAGATACGCAGTATTTT

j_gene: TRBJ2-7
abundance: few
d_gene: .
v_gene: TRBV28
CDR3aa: CASSKTGTSYEQYF
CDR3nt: TGTGCCAGCAGCAAAACCGGGACTTCCTACGAGCAGTACTTC

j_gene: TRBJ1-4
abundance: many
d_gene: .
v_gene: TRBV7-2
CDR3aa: CASSSPHEKLFF
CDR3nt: TGTGCCAGCAGCTCCCCTCATGAAAAACTGTTTTTT

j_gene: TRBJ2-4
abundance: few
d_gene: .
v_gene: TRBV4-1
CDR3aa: CASSQQIQGTKNIQYF
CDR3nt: TGCGCCAGCAGCCAACAAATACAGGGCACCAAAAACATTCAGTACTTC

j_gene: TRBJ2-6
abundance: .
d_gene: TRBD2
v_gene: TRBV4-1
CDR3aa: CASSQVLASGANVLTF
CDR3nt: TGCGCCAGCAGCCAAGTACTAGCGTCTGGGGCCAACGTCCTGACTTTC

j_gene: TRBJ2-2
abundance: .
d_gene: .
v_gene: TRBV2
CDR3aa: CASSARPTTGELFF
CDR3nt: TGTGCCAGCAGTGCTAGACCGACCACCGGGGAGCTGTTTTTT

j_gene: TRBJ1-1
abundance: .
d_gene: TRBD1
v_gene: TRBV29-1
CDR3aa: CSVAGGGTEAFF
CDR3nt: TGCAGCGTTGCAGGGGGCGGGACTGAAGCTTTCTTT

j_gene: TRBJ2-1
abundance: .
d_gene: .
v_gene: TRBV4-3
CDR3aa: CASSQVRVDEQFF
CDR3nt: TGTGCCAGCAGCCAAGTTCGCGTTGATGAGCAGTTCTTC

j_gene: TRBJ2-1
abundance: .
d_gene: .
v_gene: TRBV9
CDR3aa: CASSPPLAQIYNEQFF
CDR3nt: TGTGCCAGCAGCCCTCCTCTAGCGCAGATTTACAATGAGCAGTTCTTC

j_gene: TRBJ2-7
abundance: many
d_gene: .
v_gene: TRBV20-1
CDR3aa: CSGYTGHTYEQYF
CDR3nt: TGCAGTGGTTATACGGGACACACCTACGAGCAGTACTTC

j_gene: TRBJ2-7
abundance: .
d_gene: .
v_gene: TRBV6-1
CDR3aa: CASKDRGAYEQYF
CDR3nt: TGTGCCAGCAAGGATAGGGGGGCCTACGAGCAGTACTTC

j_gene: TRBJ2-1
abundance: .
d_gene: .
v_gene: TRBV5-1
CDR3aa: CASSLEDPSYNEQFF
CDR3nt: TGCGCCAGCAGCTTGGAGGACCCCTCCTACAATGAGCAGTTCTTC

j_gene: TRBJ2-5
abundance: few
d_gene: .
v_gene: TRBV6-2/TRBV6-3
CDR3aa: CASSRTSYQETQYF
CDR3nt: TGTGCCAGCAGTCGAACAAGCTACCAAGAGACCCAGTACTTC

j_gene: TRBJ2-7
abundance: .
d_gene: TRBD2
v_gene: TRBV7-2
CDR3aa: CASSRVEAGAYEQYF
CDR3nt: TGTGCCAGCAGTAGGGTCGAAGCGGGGGCCTACGAGCAGTACTTC

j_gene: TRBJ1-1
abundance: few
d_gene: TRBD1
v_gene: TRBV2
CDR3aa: CASSSDRDTEAFF
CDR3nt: TGTGCCAGCAGTTCTGACAGGGACACTGAAGCTTTCTTT

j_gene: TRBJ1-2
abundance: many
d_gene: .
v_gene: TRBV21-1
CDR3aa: CARWVDGYTF
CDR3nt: TGTGCCCGTTGGGTGGACGGCTACACCTTC

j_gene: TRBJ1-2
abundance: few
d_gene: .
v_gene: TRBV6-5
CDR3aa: CASSYRDFFNGYTF
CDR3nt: TGTGCCAGCAGTTACCGGGACTTTTTTAATGGCTACACCTTC

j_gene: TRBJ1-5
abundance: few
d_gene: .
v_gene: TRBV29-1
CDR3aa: CSAAADSNQPQHF
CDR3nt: TGCAGCGCGGCCGCTGATAGCAATCAGCCCCAGCATTTT

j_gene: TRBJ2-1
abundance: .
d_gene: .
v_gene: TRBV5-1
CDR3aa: CASTFSGTSYNEQFF
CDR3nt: TGCGCCAGCACTTTTAGCGGTACCTCCTACAATGAGCAGTTCTTC

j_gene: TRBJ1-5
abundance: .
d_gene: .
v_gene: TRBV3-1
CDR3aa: CASSQGLWPNQPQHF
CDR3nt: TGTGCCAGCAGCCAAGGGTTGTGGCCAAATCAGCCCCAGCATTTT

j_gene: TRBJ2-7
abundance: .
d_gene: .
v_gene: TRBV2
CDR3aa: CASSSGTLDYEQYF
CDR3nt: TGTGCCAGCAGTAGCGGGACACTAGACTACGAGCAGTACTTC

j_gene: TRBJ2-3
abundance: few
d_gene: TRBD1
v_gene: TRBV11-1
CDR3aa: CASSFDRGQDTQYF
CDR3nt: TGTGCCAGCAGCTTTGACAGGGGGCAAGATACGCAGTATTTT

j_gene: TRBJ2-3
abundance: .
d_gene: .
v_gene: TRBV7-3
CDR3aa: CASSPRFVPDTQYF
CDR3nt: TGTGCCAGCAGCCCGCGCTTCGTCCCAGATACGCAGTATTTT

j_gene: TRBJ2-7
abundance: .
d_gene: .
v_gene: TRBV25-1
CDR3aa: CASSEYADSQYF
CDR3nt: TGTGCCAGCAGTGAATATGCCGACAGTCAGTACTTC

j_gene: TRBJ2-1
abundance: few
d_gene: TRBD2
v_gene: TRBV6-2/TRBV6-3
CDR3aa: CASSYSTGGEQFF
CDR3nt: TGTGCCAGCAGTTACTCGACGGGGGGTGAGCAGTTCTTC

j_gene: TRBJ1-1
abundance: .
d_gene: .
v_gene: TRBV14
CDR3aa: CASSQVRGPNTEAFF
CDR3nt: TGTGCCAGCAGCCAAGTGCGGGGGCCGAACACTGAAGCTTTCTTT